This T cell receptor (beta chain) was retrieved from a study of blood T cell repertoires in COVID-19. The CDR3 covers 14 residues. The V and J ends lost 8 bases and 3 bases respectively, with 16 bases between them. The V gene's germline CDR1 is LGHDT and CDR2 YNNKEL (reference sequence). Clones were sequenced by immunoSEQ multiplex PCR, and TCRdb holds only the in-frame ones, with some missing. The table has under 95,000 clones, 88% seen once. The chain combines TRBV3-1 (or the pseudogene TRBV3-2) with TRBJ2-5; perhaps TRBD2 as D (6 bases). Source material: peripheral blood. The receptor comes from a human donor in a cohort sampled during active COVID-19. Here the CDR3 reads CASAPGGVKETQYF. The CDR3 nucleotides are TGTGCCAGCGCCCCCGGAGGGGTGAAAGAGACCCAGTACTTC.